Each of the 18 T cell receptor beta chains below was sequenced from the same sample in a study of cytomegalovirus exposure and HLA in healthy donors (TCRdb year 2017). Libraries were made using the immunoSEQ multiplex PCR assay. A mixture of 60 forward primers for TCR Vbeta segments and 13 reverse primers for TCR Jbeta segments was used in the multiplex PCR. The table comes from immuneACCESS by way of TCRdb, which keeps in-frame sequences with V and J called. Part of the clones is missing from these tables; in studies checked, under half for an unresolved V gene and the rest for unknown reasons. The sample includes 97,000 or so clones, with approximately 9% observed a single time. The ten largest account for 5.1% of the sample. The sequenced material came from PBMCs. These receptors were obtained from a man aged 50 to 59 in good health and CMV-seropositive.

This chain connects TRBV10-3 to TRBJ2-3, with 16 bases lining up with TRBD2. J gave up 5 bases and V 6 bases, and 5 bases lay outside the gene matches. The CDR3 extends over 16 amino acids. CDR1 is ENHRY, CDR2 SYGVKD, per germline. Here the CDR3 reads CAIRGLAGGPQDTQYF. The CDR3 DNA reads TGTGCCATCAGGGGACTAGCGGGAGGGCCTCAAGATACGCAGTATTTT.

Only a few counts were recorded for this clone. This rearrangement joins TRBV4-2 to TRBJ2-1, with a possible D match to TRBD2 (6 bases). Trimming took 6 bases from V and 9 from J, leaving 18 bases between them. In germline, CDR1 is LGHNA, CDR2 YNFKEQ. The CDR3 has 14 amino acids. The CDR3 loop is CASSRRLAIGEQFF. As DNA, the CDR3 is TGTGCCAGCAGTCGGCGTCTAGCGATAGGTGAGCAGTTCTTC.

This clone was recorded a few times. This sequence joins TRBV29-1 and TRBJ1-1, with 7 bases fitting TRBD1. Germline loops: CDR1 SQVTM, CDR2 ANQGSEA. Trimming removed 3 bases from V and 0 bases from J; junction bases left unmatched: 16. The length of the CDR3 is 18 residues. CDR3 bases: TGCAGCGTTGAGCTCACGGGAGACAGGGCCCGTATGAACACTGAAGCTTTCTTT. This codes for CSVELTGDRARMNTEAFF.

This clone has just a few counts. V usage is TRBV6-1 and J usage is TRBJ1-4; TRBD1 might be the D (5 bases). This CDR3 comprises 14 residues. Between the trimmed V and J ends, which lost 8 bases and 6 bases, there was a span of 16 bases. The V gene's germline CDR1 is MNHNS and CDR2 SASEGT. CDR3 amino acids: CASRRGRRDEKLFF. CDR3 bases: TGTGCCAGCCGACGGGGACGGAGGGATGAAAAACTGTTTTTT.

The sample holds one count of this clone. The chain links TRBV18 to TRBJ1-1, with D possibly matching TRBD1 (5 bases). The germline V gene has CDR1 KGHSH and CDR2 LQKENI. The CDR3 is 14 residues long. The V end lost 6 bases, the J end lost 4 bases, and 15 bases lay between the germline ends. The CDR3 DNA sequence: TGTGCCAGCTCCCCAGAGGAAGGGGTCACTGAAGCTTTCTTT. It translates to CASSPEEGVTEAFF.

V is TRBV6-5 and J is TRBJ2-5; D may be TRBD1 (6 bases). Trimming left V 6 bases short and J 1 base short, with 9 bases between. The germline CDR1 and CDR2 sequences are MNHEY and SVGAGI. This CDR3 has 13 residues. CDR3 sequence reads: CASSRTVQETQYF. CDR3 DNA: TGTGCCAGCAGCCGGACAGTCCAAGAGACCCAGTACTTC.

This chain uses TRBV18 with TRBJ2-3; a weak D match, TRBD1 (5 bases). The CDR3 is made up of 15 amino acids. The V and J ends lost 3 bases and 6 bases respectively, with 16 bases between them. The germline V gene has CDR1 KGHSH and CDR2 LQKENI. This chain's CDR3 is CASSPGPGAEDTQYF. The CDR3 region has the DNA TGTGCCAGCTCACCGGGGCCCGGAGCCGAGGATACGCAGTATTTT. Looking up the rest from reference TRBV18 and TRBJ2-3 gives the full variable domain: NAGVMQNPRHLVRRRGQEARLRCSPMKGHSHVYWYRQLPEEGLKFMVYLQKENIIDESGMPKERFSAEFPKEGPSILRIQQVVRGDSAAYFCASSPGPGAEDTQYFGPGTRLTVL.

This clone was detected a few times. V and J are TRBV11-2 and TRBJ1-6, with TRBD1 matching over 7 bases. The CDR3 loop spans 15 amino acids. CDR1 is SGHAT, CDR2 FQNNGV, per germline. J lost 7 bases, V lost 4 bases, and 7 bases had no gene match. The CDR3 reads CASSSYRGRNSPLHF. The CDR3 coding sequence is TGTGCCAGCAGCTCTTACAGGGGTCGGAATTCACCCCTCCACTTT.

The V call is TRBV28, the J call TRBJ2-1; the match to TRBD2 covers 12 bases. V dropped 8 bases and J dropped 4; count of bases not matched to a gene: 12. The CDR3 runs 17 residues. In germline, CDR1 is MDHEN, CDR2 SYDVKM. The CDR3 region is CASAQGGGLAGYNEQFF. In DNA form, the CDR3 reads TGTGCCAGCGCCCAGGGGGGAGGACTAGCGGGATACAATGAGCAGTTCTTC.

This clone was recorded a few times. The genes are TRBV25-1 and TRBJ2-1; 7 nucleotides line up with TRBD2. V shed 2 bases, J shed 9 bases, and the junction held 16 bases outside the gene matches. The CDR3 is made up of 17 amino acids. Germline values: CDR1 MGHDK, CDR2 SYGVNS. The CDR3 reads CASSERRETLPLGEQFF. The CDR3, as DNA: TGTGCCAGCAGTGAAAGGCGGGAGACACTACCCTTGGGTGAGCAGTTCTTC. The whole variable domain, filled in from reference TRBV25-1 and TRBJ2-1, reads EADIYQTPRYLVIGTGKKITLECSQTMGHDKMYWYQQDPGMELHLIHYSYGVNSTEKGDLSSESTVSRIRTEHFPLTLESARPSHTSQYLCASSERRETLPLGEQFFGPGTRLTVL.

This clone was recorded only once. The J gene is TRBJ2-7, the V gene TRBV11-1, with D possibly TRBD1 on 6 matching bases. Germline CDR1 and CDR2: SGHAT and FQDESV (reference sequence). The germline V and J ends were trimmed by 4 bases and 2 bases, with 12 bases remaining between them. The CDR3 totals 14 residues. The CDR3, as DNA: TGTGCCAGCAGCTCAAACAGGGCACCCTACGAGCAGTACTTC. Translating it yields CASSSNRAPYEQYF.

The chain employs TRBV15 and TRBJ2-5; a possible D gene is TRBD1 (6 bases). Trimming took off 1 base at V and 4 bases at J, with 10 bases between the two ends. CDR3 size: 14 residues. Germline lookup yields CDR1 LNHNV and CDR2 YYDKDF (reference sequence). The CDR3 DNA sequence: TGTGCCACCAGCAGAGGAACAGGGTCAGAGACCCAGTACTTC. The encoded protein is CATSRGTGSETQYF. The variable domain in full, completed from reference TRBV15 and TRBJ2-5, reads DAMVIQNPRYQVTQFGKPVTLSCSQTLNHNVMYWYQQKSSQAPKLLFHYYDKDFNNEADTPDNFQSRRPNTSFCFLDIRSPGLGDTAMYLCATSRGTGSETQYFGPGTRLLVL.

This clone occurred a few times. The gene calls are TRBV2 and TRBJ2-7; D might be TRBD2 (7 bases). The CDR3 has 14 residues. The germline CDR1 and CDR2 sequences are SNHLY and FYNNEI. Trimming stripped 6 bases from V and 5 bases from J, with 17 bases between. The CDR3: CASRGGGARNEQYF. Written as DNA, the CDR3 is TGTGCCAGCAGGGGAGGGGGGGCGCGGAACGAGCAGTACTTC.

A remark on this clone: One end of the junction is discordant with germline, which a read error may explain. The chain links TRBV5-6 to TRBJ1-4; TRBD1 matches at 9 bases. This CDR3 is built from 16 residues. Germline CDR1 and CDR2: SGHDT and YYEEEE. The CDR3 region is CASSPPPGQGSEKLFF. The CDR3 DNA reads as TGTGCCAGCAGCCCCCCCCCGGGACAGGGCAGTGAAAAGCTGTTTTTT.

The chain has TRBV2 and TRBJ1-5, with D hard to call. Germline V gene lookup returns CDR1 SNHLY and CDR2 FYNNEI. V was clipped by 2 bases and J by 0 bases, with 8 bases between them. The CDR3 consists of 15 residues. The CDR3 region has the DNA TGTGCCAGCAGTGAAATTGACAATAGCAATCAGCCCCAGCATTTT. As protein: CASSEIDNSNQPQHF.

This clone was seen a handful of times. The J gene is TRBJ2-2, the V gene TRBV11-2; D is unresolved. This CDR3 contains 13 residues. The V and J ends lost 8 bases and 1 base respectively, with 8 bases between them. CDR1 and CDR2 (germline): SGHAT, FQNNGV. In DNA form, the CDR3 reads TGTGCCAGCGGTTTACTGAACACCGGGGAGCTGTTTTTT. Translating it yields CASGLLNTGELFF.

This clone was recorded a few times. This sequence joins TRBV6-5 and TRBJ2-1; D possibly corresponds to TRBD1 (5 bases). The germline gives CDR1 MNHEY, CDR2 SVGAGI. V was shortened by 6 bases and J by 3 bases, with 12 bases between the two germline ends. The CDR3 sequence is 14 residues long. CDR3 coding DNA: TGTGCCAGCAGCCGCACGACAGTCTACAATGAGCAGTTCTTC. This codes for CASSRTTVYNEQFF.

V usage is TRBV5-4 and J usage is TRBJ2-5; tentative D call: TRBD1 (5 bases). Germline CDR1 and CDR2: SGHNT and YYREEE (reference sequence). The CDR3 is made up of 15 amino acids. With 4 bases removed from V and 6 bases from J, the gap between germline ends came to 19 bases. The CDR3 DNA follows: TGTGCCAGCAGCCCCCCTTCCAGGGTGGAACAGACCCAGTACTTC. This sequence encodes CASSPPSRVEQTQYF.